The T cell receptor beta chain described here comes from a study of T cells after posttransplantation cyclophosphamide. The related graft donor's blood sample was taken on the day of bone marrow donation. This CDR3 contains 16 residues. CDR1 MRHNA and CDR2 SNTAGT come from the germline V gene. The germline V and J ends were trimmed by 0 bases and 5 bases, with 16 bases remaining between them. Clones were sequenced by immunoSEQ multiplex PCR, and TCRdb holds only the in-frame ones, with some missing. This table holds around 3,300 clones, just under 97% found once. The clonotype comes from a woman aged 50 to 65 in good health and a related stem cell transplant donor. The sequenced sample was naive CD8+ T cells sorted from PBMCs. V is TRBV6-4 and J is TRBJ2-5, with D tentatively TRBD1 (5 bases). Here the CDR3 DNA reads TGTGCCAGCAGTGACTCTCCCCAGGGCTTGAGGGAGACCCAGTACTTC. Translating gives CASSDSPQGLRETQYF.